Listed below are T cell receptor beta chains from one sample, sequenced in a study of T cell responses to AZD1222 COVID-19 vaccine. The method was immunoSEQ multiplex PCR; TCRdb's version includes in-frame clones alone and lacks a portion of them. The table lists 140,000 to 150,000 clones, about 92% of them singletons. Material: peripheral blood, obtained 28 days after the second AZD1222 dose. These receptors originate from an adult who received the AZD1222 COVID-19 vaccine. Each CDR3 is given with its conserved first and last residue.

V gene	CDR3 length	CDR3 protein
TRBV19	11	CASSMGQGAFF
TRBV5-1	14	CASSSRGLDTEAFF
TRBV6-2/TRBV6-3	15	CASSFPGPGLGGYTF
TRBV11-2	11	CASSPLQEQYF
TRBV19	13	CASSMARNTEAFF
TRBV10-1	13	CASSDGVTYEQYF
TRBV9	15	CASSVDPSASYEQYF
TRBV18	16	CASSPPLLVRRNEQFF
TRBV19	11	CATPRKVEQYF
TRBV5-1	14	CASSPDRYTGELFF
TRBV28	13	CASSPTVNYGYTF
TRBV7-9	17	CASSPQGADLNTGELFF
TRBV9	18	CASSAGTAGMSANYGYTF
TRBV7-2	15	CASSYGQALNTEAFF
TRBV4-1	12	CASSPDSYGYTF
TRBV9	15	CASSPTLDSNQPQHF
TRBV3-1/TRBV3-2	14	CASSQEGGNQPQHF
TRBV7-2	15	CASSLDRAKVYGYTF
TRBV27	14	CASSFYSSNTEAFF
TRBV18	14	CASSSRRGPYEQYF
TRBV28	15	CASSPRGLAPHEQYF
TRBV27	14	CASSSGRAVETQYF
TRBV14	15	CASSQVQHSGNTIYF
TRBV4-3	16	CASSHGLGRSNTEAFF
TRBV3-1/TRBV3-2	15	CASSQARHGQETQYF
TRBV18	13	CASSPEANQPQHF
TRBV5-4	13	CASSPGGNQPQHF
TRBV6-2/TRBV6-3	18	CASSFLPTGGSGANVLTF
TRBV3-1/TRBV3-2	18	CASSQEGSGKANTGELFF
TRBV12-3/TRBV12-4	13	CASSYQSRGLLHF
TRBV19	14	CASSRTRGYNEQFF
TRBV4-3	14	CASALARTNEKLFF
TRBV19	15	CASSIGGGNNYGYTF